This TCR beta chain was sequenced during a study of blood T cells in healthy people across ages. This CDR3 comprises 17 residues. Trimming took 3 bases from V and 3 from J; bases not matched to a gene: 10. Germline V gene data show CDR1 as MNHEY and CDR2 as SMNVEV (reference sequence). Alongside a J-beta primer mix, a sample-barcoded 5' primer served in a second PCR lasting about 6 to 11 cycles. One entry per CDR3 protein results from TCRdb running MiXCR on the 5' RACE reads. The table has 700,000 to 850,000 distinct CDR3 sequences, roughly 35% seen once. The chain couples TRBV27 to TRBJ2-2; the match to TRBD2 covers 7 bases. The specimen sequenced was blood. The receptor was derived from a man between 18 and 35 years old in good health. This CDR3 is CASSFEARTRYTGELFF. The CDR3 bases are TGTGCCAGCAGTTTCGAGGCGAGGACTAGATACACCGGGGAGCTGTTTTTT.